The source of this TCR beta chain is a study of immune evolution from preneoplasia to lung adenocarcinoma. The CDR3 is 14 amino acids. Trimming took 1 base from V and 7 from J, leaving 13 bases between them. CDR1 and CDR2 from the germline V gene are GTSNPN and SVGIG (reference sequence). H&E slides confirmed each diagnosis, reviewed by two pathologists independently. Macro-dissection enriched premalignant or tumor cells before nucleic acid extraction. Study-wide results and caveats: From normal lung to invasive adenocarcinoma, top clone frequencies appeared to decrease.

Measured with immunoSEQ multiplex PCR; TCRdb has only the in-frame clones, and not every one. The sample yields 1,500 to 2,000 clones, 70% to 80% seen once. About this clone itself: Its antigen remains unknown.

This receptor was taken from a person aged 65 to 85 with lung adenocarcinoma. Sequencing was carried out using FFPE atypical adenomatous hyperplasia tissue from the lung. As to subset: atypical adenomatous hyperplasia (AAH), lung preneoplasia. V usage is TRBV30 and J usage is TRBJ1-4, with a tentative D call TRBD1 (6 bases). The CDR3 nucleotides read TGTGCCTGGAGTGGACAGGTTGTCGGTGAAAAACTGTTTTTT. It translates to CAWSGQVVGEKLFF.